These 10 T cell receptor beta chains were all obtained from the same sample, sequenced in a study of blood T cell repertoires in COVID-19. Generated by immunoSEQ multiplex PCR, the TCRdb table keeps only in-frame clones and is missing some. The sample lists more than 300,000 clones, 70% to 90% occurring once. Sequencing used PBMCs or T cells enriched from blood (not recorded which). These TCRs come from a young woman who had recovered from COVID-19.

The rearrangement links TRBV18 to TRBJ2-4, with TRBD1 matching 8 bases. V shed 3 bases, J shed 7 bases, and the junction held 5 bases outside the gene matches. Per germline, CDR1 KGHSH and CDR2 LQKENI. This CDR3 comprises 14 residues. The CDR3 here is CASSPDRVKNIQYF. CDR3 sequence (DNA): TGTGCCAGCTCACCGGACAGGGTGAAGAACATTCAGTACTTC.

This clone was picked up one time. CDR3 protein: CASSLLSSGGQETQYF. In DNA, the CDR3 is TGTGCCAGCAGTTTATTGTCTAGCGGGGGACAAGAGACCCAGTACTTC. This chain connects TRBV27 to TRBJ2-5, with 10 bases fitting TRBD2. The V gene end was trimmed by 1 base and the J gene end by 2 bases; junction bases not matched to a gene: 4. Germline V gene lookup returns CDR1 MNHEY and CDR2 SMNVEV (reference sequence). The CDR3 has 16 amino acids.

This clone was recorded only once. The chain employs TRBV5-1 and TRBJ2-1, with 7 positions matching TRBD1. CDR1 is SGHRS and CDR2 is YFSETQ in the germline V gene. The V segment lost 4 bases and the J segment 3 bases; nucleotides outside the gene matches: 4. The CDR3 is 14 residues long. Here the CDR3 reads CASSPRTGYNEQFF. CDR3 nucleotide sequence: TGCGCCAGCAGCCCCCGGACAGGCTACAATGAGCAGTTCTTC.

This chain uses TRBV5-5 with TRBJ1-4; tentatively, D is TRBD1 (5 bases). This CDR3 is built from 14 residues. Germline assignment: CDR1 SGHKS and CDR2 YYEKEE (reference sequence). The V gene lost 0 bases and the J gene lost 5 bases, with 8 bases spanning the gap. For the CDR3, the DNA is TGTGCCAGCAGCTTGGGCAGGGCAAATGAAAAACTGTTTTTT. Translation gives CASSLGRANEKLFF.

This clone showed up just once. The genes are TRBV14 and TRBJ2-2; tentative D call: TRBD1 (6 bases). V was trimmed by 0 bases and J by 6 bases, leaving 11 bases between them. From germline, CDR1 is SGHDN and CDR2 FVKESK. The CDR3 length is 15 residues. Here the CDR3 DNA reads TGTGCCAGCAGCCAAGAAACAGGGATCCCCGGGGAGCTGTTTTTT. It codes for CASSQETGIPGELFF.

The genes are TRBV11-2 and TRBJ2-1; no definite D call. V lost 5 bases, J lost 4 bases, and 12 bases lay in between. Germline CDR1 SGHAT, CDR2 FQNNGV. The CDR3 extends over 14 amino acids. DNA for the CDR3: TGTGCCAGCAGCAACCGTACCAGGTACAATGAGCAGTTCTTC. Translated: CASSNRTRYNEQFF.

This chain uses TRBV7-9 with TRBJ2-1; TRBD1 matches 9 bases. The CDR3 consists of 15 residues. Trimming took 7 bases from V and 6 from J; bases not matched to a gene: 10. Germline CDR1 reads SEHNR; CDR2 reads FQNEAQ (reference sequence). CDR3 nucleotide sequence: TGTGCCAGCACCTCCGACCGGACAGGGGCCAATGAGCAGTTCTTC. Translation gives CASTSDRTGANEQFF.

CDR3 protein: CASSLWGDGYGYTF. The DNA of the CDR3 is TGCGCCAGCAGCTTATGGGGGGACGGCTATGGCTACACCTTC. The chain couples TRBV5-1 to TRBJ1-2, with a possible D match to TRBD1 (5 bases). This CDR3 has 14 residues. V lost 2 bases to trimming and J lost 4 bases, with 12 bases between them. Germline CDR1 is SGHRS and CDR2 is YFSETQ.

The V gene is TRBV11-3, the J gene TRBJ2-1; 11 nucleotides align to TRBD2. This CDR3 is built from 17 residues. V was pared by 0 bases and J by 6 bases, with 7 bases of the junction left unmatched. CDR1 and CDR2 (germline): SGHNT, YENEEA. This chain's CDR3 is CASSLDRASGGTNEQFF. CDR3 sequence (DNA): TGTGCCAGCAGCTTAGATCGGGCTAGCGGGGGGACCAATGAGCAGTTCTTC.

The CDR3 DNA follows: TGTGCCAGCAGTTCAAGGCAGGGATATCGCTACACCTTC. Its protein is CASSSRQGYRYTF. The genes are TRBV12-3 or TRBV12-4 and TRBJ1-2; D possibly corresponds to TRBD1 (5 bases). The CDR3 spans 13 residues. Between the trimmed V and J ends, which lost 4 bases and 9 bases, there was a span of 15 bases.